This T cell receptor (beta chain) was observed in a study of OX40 agonist ivuxolimab in advanced cancers. In the study overall: Ivuxolimab was a fully human IgG2 agonistic monoclonal antibody targeting the costimulatory receptor OX40 (CD134). Peripheral TCRbeta sequencing was intended to test whether TCR sequence diversity was altered and clonal T-cell expansion was caused by ivuxolimab. Of the roughly 52 dose-escalation patients, hepatocellular carcinoma was present in approximately 20, melanoma in around 15, renal cell carcinoma in 9 and head and neck cancer in 9. In the dose-escalation cohort, 65% to 90% of patients were male, and the mean age was approximately 60 years, with a range of roughly 23 to 85. Prior anti-PD-1, anti-PD-L1 or anti-CTLA-4 therapy was permitted, and 35% to 40% of dose-escalation patients had received checkpoint inhibitors. The monotherapy dose-escalation portion (N = 52 patients) of the phase I ivuxolimab trial is reported in the paper. Intravenous ivuxolimab was administered to patients every 2 weeks at six dose levels: 0.01, 0.1, 0.3, 1.5, 3 and 10 mg/kg. Partial responses occurred in three dose-escalation patients: two with cutaneous melanoma and one with hepatocellular carcinoma.

Details on this clone: The antigen it binds to is not known. Base qualities are not recorded, but no much larger clone differs from it by a single base.

The trial excluded patients who had a history of autoimmune disease or who were on systemic immunosuppression. Peripheral blood for TCR sequencing was collected from all dose cohorts at baseline, on cycle 4 day 1, and on cycle 7 day 1. The samples were taken from a phase I, first-in-human, multicenter, open-label dose-escalation trial of ivuxolimab. Adults with locally advanced or metastatic melanoma, renal cell carcinoma, hepatocellular carcinoma or head and neck squamous cell carcinoma were enrolled in the trial. Before TCR sequencing, CD4+ T cells and CD8+ T cells from peripheral blood were sorted into separate populations. The junction shows trimming of 3 bases on V and 5 bases on J, plus 23 bases between the germline ends. The cysteine opens and the phenylalanine closes a CDR3 of 17 amino acids. The only DNA kept is the CDR3, 51 bases in frame from the first base. The CDR1 and CDR2 encoded by the germline V gene (reference sequence) are SGHKS and YYEKEE.

To sequence the TCRbeta CDR3 region, genomic DNA was isolated from the sorted cells. The immunoSEQ Assay was used to sequence the TCRbeta CDR3 regions. This is the immuneACCESS table as TCRdb keeps it, with only in-frame sequences that have V and J called. A part of the clones is gone; compared with another copy, unresolved V genes explain less than half, and the rest is unexplained. The sample table shows some 76,000 clones, and around nine tenths are seen once. The ten largest account for approximately 8% of the sample. On the study overall, not on this receptor specifically: At doses from 0.1 to 3.0 mg/kg, clonal expansion was seen in both CD4+ and CD8+ blood T cells between baseline and week 6. Antigen specificity was not determined for the clonally expanded peripheral T cells. In the 0.1-3.0 mg/kg groups, partial responders had among the lowest normalized peripheral clonal expansion, particularly in CD8+ T cells. Low levels of normalized T-cell clonal expansion were also seen in some patients who did not respond. On average, CD8+ T cells showed more expanded clones than CD4+ T cells after ivuxolimab.

Sequences were derived from CD4+ or CD8+ T cells sorted from blood, sampled in a trial of the OX40 agonist ivuxolimab. The source is an adult with an advanced solid tumor such as melanoma, head and neck, liver or kidney cancer. The rearranged segments are TRBV5-5 and TRBJ1-2; TRBD1 might be the D gene, on 5 matching bases. The bases read TGTGCCAGCAGCTGGGACGGGACGGGACCCGGCACTTATGGCTACACCTTC. The resulting protein is CASSWDGTGPGTYGYTF.